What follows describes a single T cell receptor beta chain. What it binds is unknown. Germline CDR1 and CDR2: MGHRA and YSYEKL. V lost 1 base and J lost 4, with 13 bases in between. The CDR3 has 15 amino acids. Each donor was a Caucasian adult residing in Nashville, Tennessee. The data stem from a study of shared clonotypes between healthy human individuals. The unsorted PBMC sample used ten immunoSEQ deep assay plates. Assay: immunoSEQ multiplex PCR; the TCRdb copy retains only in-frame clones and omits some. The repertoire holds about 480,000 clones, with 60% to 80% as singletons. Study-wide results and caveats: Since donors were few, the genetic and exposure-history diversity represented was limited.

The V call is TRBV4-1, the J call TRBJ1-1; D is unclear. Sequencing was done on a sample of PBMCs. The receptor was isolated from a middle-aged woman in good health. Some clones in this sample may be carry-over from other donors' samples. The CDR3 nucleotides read TGCGCCAGCAGCCAAGTCGGACGCCGAGGCACTGAAGCTTTCTTT. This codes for CASSQVGRRGTEAFF.